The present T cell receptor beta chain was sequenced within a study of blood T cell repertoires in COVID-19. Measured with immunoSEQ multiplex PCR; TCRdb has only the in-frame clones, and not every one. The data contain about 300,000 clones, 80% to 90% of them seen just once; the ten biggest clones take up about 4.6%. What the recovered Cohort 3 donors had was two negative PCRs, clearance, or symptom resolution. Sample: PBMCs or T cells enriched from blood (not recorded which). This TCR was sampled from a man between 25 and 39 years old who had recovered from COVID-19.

CDR3 in amino acids: CASSLINSGEAFF. CDR3 sequence (DNA): TGTGCCAGCAGCTTAATTAATTCGGGAGAAGCTTTCTTT. The V call is TRBV7-2, the J call TRBJ1-1; D unresolved. Trimming cost V 2 bases and J 8 bases, with 12 bases left between them. This CDR3 has 13 amino acids. Germline CDR1 is SGHTA and CDR2 is FQGNSA.